The next 25 T cell receptor beta chains were all read from a single sample in a study of cytomegalovirus exposure and HLA in healthy donors. The assay was immunoSEQ multiplex PCR, and TCRdb's table has in-frame clones only and misses some. Of 55,000 to 85,000 clones in the sample, 94% are singletons; the top ten hold approximately 1%. The specimen was PBMCs. Every receptor here comes from a woman between 18 and 29 years old in good health and CMV-seronegative.

V and J are TRBV10-1 and TRBJ2-1; 8 positions agree with TRBD2. The CDR3 is 18 residues long. Germline V gene lookup returns CDR1 WNHNN and CDR2 SYGVQD (reference sequence). V gave up 2 bases and J gave up 4 bases; unmatched junction bases: 13. The CDR3: CASSEGSGGGTTYNEQFF. Here the CDR3 DNA reads TGCGCCAGCAGTGAGGGATCTGGCGGGGGGACAACTTACAATGAGCAGTTCTTC.

This chain joins TRBV7-9 and TRBJ1-2; TRBD1 might be the D (5 bases). Trimming shortened V by 3 bases and J by 4 bases, and 18 bases separated the two germline ends. Per germline, CDR1 SEHNR and CDR2 FQNEAQ (reference sequence). The length of the CDR3 is 16 residues. CDR3 bases: TGTGCCAGCAGCTTGGGCAGGGAAGGGGATAGCTATGGCTACACCTTC. It codes for CASSLGREGDSYGYTF.

The V call is TRBV5-6, the J call TRBJ1-2, with 7 positions matching TRBD1. The junction had 10 bases not matched to a gene; V was cut back by 4 bases and J by 4 bases. The length of the CDR3 is 15 residues. CDR1 SGHDT and CDR2 YYEEEE come from the germline V gene. CDR3 loop: CASSLSTGQRYGYTF. The CDR3 DNA reads as TGTGCCAGCAGCCTGTCCACGGGACAGCGCTATGGCTACACCTTC.

This chain uses TRBV30 with TRBJ2-5, with D possibly TRBD2 on 6 matching bases. The germline gives CDR1 GTSNPN, CDR2 SVGIG (reference sequence). V was shortened by 1 base and J by 0 bases, with 9 bases between the two germline ends. The CDR3 runs to 14 residues. CDR3 protein: CAWSGGGDQETQYF. In DNA, the CDR3 is TGTGCCTGGAGTGGTGGAGGGGACCAAGAGACCCAGTACTTC.

The V and J genes are TRBV11-2 and TRBJ1-3, with 10 positions matching TRBD1. Germline V CDR1 and CDR2: SGHAT, FQNNGV. Losses at the gene ends were 4 bases for V and 4 bases for J; bases not matched to a gene: 7. This CDR3 has 16 residues. The CDR3 is CASSSRQGAMGNTIYF. DNA for the CDR3: TGTGCCAGCAGCTCGCGACAGGGGGCAATGGGAAACACCATATATTTT.

Of note for this clone: Within the sample, other DNA sequences also encode this same CDR3. The chain employs TRBV27 and TRBJ2-7, with TRBD1 as a possible D gene (6 bases). CDR3 length: 14 residues. The germline V and J ends were trimmed by 5 bases and 2 bases, with 13 bases remaining between them. Germline V gene data show CDR1 as MNHEY and CDR2 as SMNVEV (reference sequence). The CDR3 protein is CASSTGTRAYEQYF. CDR3 nucleotide sequence: TGTGCCAGCAGTACCGGGACAAGAGCCTACGAGCAGTACTTC.

This rearrangement joins TRBV11-2 to TRBJ2-7; 7 bases align to TRBD2. Germline CDR1 reads SGHAT; CDR2 reads FQNNGV. Trimming cost V 2 bases and J 3 bases; bases outside gene matches: 7. The CDR3 runs to 15 residues. The CDR3 nucleotides are TGTGCCAGCAGCTTATTTGCGGGAGTTAACTACGAGCAGTACTTC. Its protein is CASSLFAGVNYEQYF. Full variable domain (rest looked up from reference TRBV11-2 and TRBJ2-7): EAGVAQSPRYKIIEKRQSVAFWCNPISGHATLYWYQQILGQGPKLLIQFQNNGVVDDSQLPKDRFSAERLKGVDSTLKIQPAKLEDSAVYLCASSLFAGVNYEQYFGPGTRLTVT.

This sequence joins TRBV27 and TRBJ1-4, with 7 bases lining up with TRBD1. This CDR3 has 14 amino acids. V gave up 6 bases and J gave up 8 bases; unmatched junction bases: 9. Germline V CDR1 and CDR2: MNHEY, SMNVEV (reference sequence). CDR3 DNA sequence: TGTGCCAGCAGATTGGGGCAAGGGGGCGAAAAACTGTTTTTT. Translating gives CASRLGQGGEKLFF.

J is TRBJ2-3 and V is TRBV21-1; no check of the table's D call, TRBD2, against the DNA was made. TRBV21-1 is termed a pseudogene. The CDR3 consists of 16 residues. This CDR3 is CASSKIRGREPDTQYF. CDR3 coding DNA: TGTGCCAGCAGCAAAATAAGAGGGCGGGAGCCAGATACGCAGTATTTT.

The chain carries TRBV21-1 and TRBJ2-3; the D call in the table, TRBD1, was not verified against the DNA. TRBV21-1 is recorded as a pseudogene. This CDR3 has 16 residues. Written as DNA, the CDR3 is TGTGCCAGCAGCAAAAAGCAGGGGGCCCCCACAGATACGCAGTATTTT. It yields the protein CASSKKQGAPTDTQYF.

There are a few counts of this clone. The chain uses TRBV6-6 and TRBJ1-1; maybe TRBD1 (5 bases). Germline lookup yields CDR1 MNHNY and CDR2 SVGAGI (reference sequence). Trimming took 8 bases from V and 4 from J, leaving 11 bases between them. The CDR3 is made up of 12 amino acids. The CDR3 reads CASGRVTTEAFF. DNA for the CDR3: TGTGCCAGCGGCAGGGTAACCACTGAAGCTTTCTTT.

The chain couples TRBV7-6 to TRBJ2-2, with 10 bases lining up with TRBD2. The germline gives CDR1 SGHVS, CDR2 FNYEAQ. The V gene end was trimmed by 5 bases and the J gene end by 2 bases; junction bases not matched to a gene: 5. The CDR3 runs to 16 residues. This chain's CDR3 is CASSILAGANTGELFF. DNA for the CDR3: TGTGCCAGCAGCATCCTAGCGGGGGCTAACACCGGGGAGCTGTTTTTT.

The chain is built from TRBV18 and TRBJ2-7; 7 nucleotides align to TRBD1. Germline CDR1 reads KGHSH; CDR2 reads LQKENI. This CDR3 is built from 13 residues. V trimming: 3 bases; J trimming: 5 bases; junction bases outside the gene matches: 4. CDR3: CASSPGTENEQYF. The CDR3, as DNA: TGTGCCAGCTCACCCGGGACAGAGAACGAGCAGTACTTC.

The genes are TRBV6-5 and TRBJ1-1; no reliable D call. V gave up 1 base and J gave up 3 bases, with 15 bases separating them. The germline V gene has CDR1 MNHEY and CDR2 SVGAGI. The CDR3 is 16 residues long. The CDR3 loop reads CASSYFFPGEHTEAFF. CDR3 nucleotide sequence: TGTGCCAGCAGTTACTTTTTTCCCGGGGAGCACACTGAAGCTTTCTTT.

The rearrangement joins TRBV10-3 to TRBJ2-5; D is ambiguous. V was clipped by 4 bases and J by 1 base, with 13 bases between them. Germline V CDR1 and CDR2: ENHRY, SYGVKD. The CDR3 runs to 15 residues. DNA of the CDR3: TGTGCCATCAGTGGAGCCCCCGGGTCCCAAGAGACCCAGTACTTC. This sequence encodes CAISGAPGSQETQYF.

The chain combines TRBV9 with TRBJ2-1, with 7 bases identical to TRBD2. V was clipped by 0 bases and J by 2 bases; unmatched bases: 2. CDR3 length equals 15 residues. Germline V lookup: CDR1 SGDLS, CDR2 YYNGEE. CDR3 DNA: TGTGCCAGCAGCGTAGGGACTAGTGCCTACAATGAGCAGTTCTTC. Its translation is CASSVGTSAYNEQFF. The whole variable domain, filled in from reference TRBV9 and TRBJ2-1, reads DSGVTQTPKHLITATGQRVTLRCSPRSGDLSVYWYQQSLDQGLQFLIQYYNGEERAKGNILERFSAQQFPDLHSELNLSSLELGDSALYFCASSVGTSAYNEQFFGPGTRLTVL.

V usage is TRBV14 and J usage is TRBJ1-4, with D tentatively TRBD1 (6 bases). V was pared by 5 bases and J by 7 bases, with 20 bases between. The CDR3 runs 16 residues. The germline V gene encodes CDR1 SGHDN and CDR2 FVKESK. In DNA form, the CDR3 reads TGTGCCAGCAGCGGCTATAAGGGGGGGTTCAGTGAAAAACTGTTTTTT. Its translation is CASSGYKGGFSEKLFF.

The chain combines TRBV6-1 with TRBJ2-1; TRBD1 might be the D (5 bases). The CDR3 length is 15 residues. Trimming removed 1 base from V and 9 bases from J, with 16 bases in between. Germline loops: CDR1 MNHNS, CDR2 SASEGT. In DNA, the CDR3 is TGTGCCAGCAGTGAAGTCCTGGGGCAGGGCGGTGAGCAGTTCTTC. Translated: CASSEVLGQGGEQFF.

The rearrangement links TRBV5-1 to TRBJ2-5; 9 bases agree with TRBD1. Trimming at V came to 4 bases and at J to 5 bases, leaving 9 bases not matched to a gene. The CDR3 covers 15 residues. Germline V gene data show CDR1 as SGHRS and CDR2 as YFSETQ. Here the CDR3 DNA reads TGCGCCAGCAGCCCGGCCGGGACAGGGTCGGAGACCCAGTACTTC. The encoded protein is CASSPAGTGSETQYF.

This rearrangement joins TRBV6-5 to TRBJ2-1, with TRBD2 matching over 7 bases. The CDR3 consists of 15 residues. CDR1 MNHEY and CDR2 SVGAGI come from the germline V gene. J lost 4 bases, V lost 2 bases, and 5 bases had no gene match. The CDR3 loop is CASSYVAGEYNEQFF. The CDR3 DNA reads as TGTGCCAGCAGTTACGTGGCGGGAGAATACAATGAGCAGTTCTTC.

CDR3 residues: CASRTHRGSYNEQFF. As DNA, the CDR3 is TGTGCCAGCAGGACTCATAGGGGCAGCTACAATGAGCAGTTCTTC. The chain links TRBV11-2 to TRBJ2-1, with D possibly TRBD1 on 5 matching bases. The length of the CDR3 is 15 residues. Germline V gene lookup returns CDR1 SGHAT and CDR2 FQNNGV. The V and J ends lost 6 bases and 3 bases respectively, with 15 bases between them.

The V gene is TRBV27, the J gene TRBJ1-2, with D tentatively TRBD1 (5 bases). The CDR3 has 13 residues. The germline V gene has CDR1 MNHEY and CDR2 SMNVEV (reference sequence). Trimming cost V 5 bases and J 4 bases, with 11 bases left between them. The CDR3 is CASSPGGIYGYTF. In DNA form, the CDR3 reads TGTGCCAGCAGTCCGGGGGGAATCTATGGCTACACCTTC.

The chain joins TRBV29-1 to TRBJ2-7, with a possible D match to TRBD2 (6 bases). The V end lost 6 bases, the J end lost 4 bases, and 13 bases lay between the germline ends. In germline, CDR1 is SQVTM, CDR2 ANQGSEA. The CDR3 consists of 12 residues. The chain's CDR3 is CSVRLVGYEQYF. Here the CDR3 DNA reads TGCAGCGTAAGACTAGTGGGGTACGAGCAGTACTTC.

The chain carries TRBV4-3 and TRBJ1-4; TRBD1 is a possible D gene (6 bases). Germline V gene lookup returns CDR1 LGHNA and CDR2 YSLEER. This CDR3 is 16 amino acids long. Trimming took off 1 base at V and 8 bases at J, with 17 bases between the two ends. This CDR3 is CASSQVRTGGAEKLFF. Written as DNA, the CDR3 is TGCGCCAGCAGCCAAGTACGAACGGGGGGCGCCGAAAAACTGTTTTTT.

J is TRBJ2-5 and V is TRBV5-6, with D possibly being TRBD2 (6 bases). This CDR3 comprises 14 residues. Germline V gene lookup returns CDR1 SGHDT and CDR2 YYEEEE. The V end was cut by 2 bases, the J end by 1 base, with 9 bases between. The CDR3 nucleotides read TGTGCCAGCAGCTTCGGGAGATTCCAAGAGACCCAGTACTTC. It specifies CASSFGRFQETQYF.